Below, 17 T cell receptor beta chains from the same sample are listed, as sequenced in a study of blood T cell repertoires in COVID-19 (dated by TCRdb to 2020 to 2021). Receptors were amplified or captured by the immunoSEQ multiplex PCR assay. The table comes from immuneACCESS by way of TCRdb, which keeps in-frame sequences with V and J called. Part of the clones is missing from these tables; in studies checked, under half for an unresolved V gene and the rest for unknown reasons. The sample records about 160,000 clones, approximately 90% of which are singletons. About 2.5% of the sample lies in the top ten. Material for sequencing was peripheral blood. Receptor source: a man aged 18 to 29 with acute or convalescent COVID-19.

V gene TRBV5-1 combines with J gene TRBJ2-7; 8 positions match TRBD1. The V gene's germline CDR1 is SGHRS and CDR2 YFSETQ. This CDR3 is 14 amino acids long. The V gene end was trimmed by 4 bases and the J gene end by 4 bases; junction bases not matched to a gene: 7. The CDR3, as DNA: TGCGCCAGCAGCACAAACAGGGGGAGGTACGAGCAGTACTTC. This gives the protein CASSTNRGRYEQYF.

The rearrangement joins TRBV6-6 to TRBJ1-1; D uncertain. CDR1 and CDR2 (germline): MNHNY, SVGAGI (reference sequence). V lost 6 bases to trimming and J lost 5 bases, with 16 bases between them. The CDR3 covers 14 residues. The CDR3 DNA reads as TGTGCCAGCAGACTCGGTGGTTCGAGTACTGAAGCTTTCTTT. Encoded protein: CASRLGGSSTEAFF.

The count of this clone is one. The CDR3 is CAIRATGDHSDTQYF. The CDR3 DNA reads TGTGCCATTAGAGCGACAGGGGACCACTCAGATACGCAGTATTTT. V and J are TRBV10-3 and TRBJ2-3; 8 nucleotides agree with TRBD1. Losses at the gene ends were 9 bases for V and 4 bases for J; bases not matched to a gene: 12. Germline V lookup: CDR1 ENHRY, CDR2 SYGVKD. The CDR3 runs to 15 residues.

The chain has TRBV3-1 (or the pseudogene TRBV3-2) and TRBJ1-1, with a weak D call TRBD1 (5 bases). CDR3 length equals 12 residues. The V end lost 3 bases, the J end lost 13 bases, and 15 bases lay between the germline ends. Looked up from germline, CDR1 is LGHDT and CDR2 is YNNKEL (reference sequence). Here the CDR3 reads CASSHPRGSNFF. The CDR3 nucleotides read TGTGCCAGCAGCCACCCCCGGGGGTCAAATTTCTTT.

There are a few counts of this clone. The V gene is TRBV5-1, the J gene TRBJ1-1; maybe TRBD1 (5 bases). The CDR3 totals 15 residues. Trimming took 0 bases from V and 4 from J, leaving 13 bases between them. Germline lookup yields CDR1 SGHRS and CDR2 YFSETQ. DNA for the CDR3: TGCGCCAGCAGCTTGGCCCTTGGGGGAGGCACTGAAGCTTTCTTT. Translation: CASSLALGGGTEAFF.

This clone was counted a single time. The chain joins TRBV9 to TRBJ2-2; TRBD1 aligns across 7 bases. The CDR3 sequence is 16 residues long. Germline values: CDR1 SGDLS, CDR2 YYNGEE. The junction had 8 bases not matched to a gene; V was cut back by 4 bases and J by 2 bases. CDR3: CASSIQRGRNTGELFF. CDR3 nucleotides: TGTGCCAGCAGCATCCAGAGGGGGCGAAACACCGGGGAGCTGTTTTTT.

V is TRBV28 and J is TRBJ2-1; TRBD2 matches at 13 bases. V trimming: 3 bases; J trimming: 9 bases; junction bases outside the gene matches: 8. Germline V gene sequence: CDR1 MDHEN, CDR2 SYDVKM. The CDR3 has 16 amino acids. CDR3 amino acids: CASSFLLAGGPGEQFF. The DNA for the CDR3 is TGTGCCAGCAGTTTCCTACTAGCGGGGGGGCCGGGTGAGCAGTTCTTC.

Here the CDR3 DNA reads TGTGCCAGCACCTACCTGGGCAGTCTTGAAGCTTTCTTT. Protein product: CASTYLGSLEAFF. The chain has TRBV12-3 or TRBV12-4 and TRBJ1-1; D remains ambiguous. CDR3 size: 13 residues. Trimming pared 7 bases from V and 7 bases from J, leaving 16 bases between.

This chain joins TRBV4-1 and TRBJ1-1; tentatively, D is TRBD1 (5 bases). The CDR3 has 14 amino acids. Trimming removed 4 bases from V and 4 bases from J, with 13 bases in between. Germline V gene sequence: CDR1 MGHRA, CDR2 YSYEKL. The CDR3 DNA is TGCGCCAGCAGCCTATCTATCGGGGGCACTGAAGCTTTCTTT. Amino acids: CASSLSIGGTEAFF.

This rearrangement joins TRBV30 to TRBJ1-2; 9 bases match TRBD1. Trimming at V came to 4 bases and at J to 2 bases, leaving 8 bases not matched to a gene. Looked up from germline, CDR1 is GTSNPN and CDR2 is SVGIG (reference sequence). CDR3 size: 15 residues. CDR3 residues: CAWNYRGRTNYGYTF. The DNA of the CDR3 is TGTGCCTGGAATTACAGGGGGCGCACGAACTATGGCTACACCTTC.

This clone was observed a handful of times. The chain links TRBV7-9 to TRBJ2-7; D may be TRBD2 (5 bases). V lost 7 bases and J lost 6, with 16 bases in between. The CDR3 runs 13 residues. Germline CDR1 is SEHNR and CDR2 is FQNEAQ (reference sequence). DNA of the CDR3: TGTGCCAGCACCATTATCGGGGTCCGCGAGCAGTACTTC. It yields the protein CASTIIGVREQYF.

This sequence joins TRBV19 and TRBJ1-5, with 9 nucleotides matching TRBD1. This CDR3 contains 17 residues. Germline V CDR1 and CDR2: LNHDA, SQIVND (reference sequence). Losses at the gene ends were 1 base for V and 2 bases for J; bases not matched to a gene: 6. The CDR3 sequence: CASSIGTGVRGNQPQHF. CDR3 nucleotides: TGTGCCAGTAGTATAGGGACAGGGGTTCGTGGCAATCAGCCCCAGCATTTT.

The CDR3 DNA follows: TGCGCCAGCAGCCAAGAAGCAGGGGCTCAGCCCCAGCATTTT. It codes for CASSQEAGAQPQHF. The V and J genes are TRBV4-1 and TRBJ1-5; perhaps TRBD1 as D (6 bases). This CDR3 is 14 amino acids long. Germline assignment: CDR1 MGHRA and CDR2 YSYEKL. V was clipped by 0 bases and J by 6 bases, with 9 bases between them.

V is TRBV27 and J is TRBJ1-3, with a possible D match to TRBD1 (5 bases). There are 17 residues in the CDR3. Germline V gives CDR1 MNHEY, CDR2 SMNVEV (reference sequence). Trimming shortened V by 6 bases and J by 0 bases, and 18 bases separated the two germline ends. CDR3 DNA sequence: TGTGCCAGCAGCCCCTGGGGCACTTCAGACTCTGGAAACACCATATATTTT. Translation gives CASSPWGTSDSGNTIYF.

The V call is TRBV3-1 (or the pseudogene TRBV3-2), the J call TRBJ2-4; TRBD1 might be the D (6 bases). The CDR3 has 15 residues. The germline CDR1 and CDR2 sequences are LGHDT and YNNKEL (reference sequence). The V end was cut by 4 bases, the J end by 1 base, with 11 bases between. The CDR3 sequence: CASSPITGAKNIQYF. CDR3 nucleotide sequence: TGTGCCAGCAGCCCCATCACAGGGGCCAAAAACATTCAGTACTTC.

The rearrangement joins TRBV21-1 to TRBJ2-3; the table's D call, TRBD1, has no DNA check behind it. TRBV21-1 is a recognized pseudogene. The CDR3 has 17 residues. The CDR3 sequence: CASSKILEGADTDTQYF. The DNA of the CDR3 is TGTGCCAGCAGCAAAATTTTGGAGGGGGCGGACACAGATACGCAGTATTTT.

The genes are TRBV30 and TRBJ2-4; TRBD1 matches at 9 bases. Germline CDR1 is GTSNPN and CDR2 is SVGIG (reference sequence). V dropped 1 base and J dropped 8; count of bases not matched to a gene: 9. This CDR3 spans 15 amino acids. The CDR3 DNA reads as TGTGCCTGGAGTGCCCCGGGACAGGGACGACACATTCAGTACTTC. Its translation: CAWSAPGQGRHIQYF.